This TCR beta chain was documented in a study of T-cell reconstitution after alpha-beta-depleted transplantation in children. Findings of the study overall: Where some patients showed high TCRbeta diversity at day 60, it came from recipient T cells and thymic progenitors that had survived. Reports say that about two months after transplant, the alpha-beta T cells came out of several hundred graft clones that had expanded. When one year had passed after transplant, most T-cell counts and diversity came from newly produced T cells.

The library targeted TCRbeta and was prepared with unique molecular identifiers. MiXCR, run by TCRdb on the PCR reads, gives a single entry per CDR3 protein. The table shows under 85,000 distinct CDR3 sequences, with around 18% occurring only once. CDR1 and CDR2 from the germline V gene are ENHRY and SYGVKD. Trimming at V came to 4 bases and at J to 7 bases, leaving 5 bases not matched to a gene. The CDR3 spans 14 residues. Ten or more counts support this clonotype. The antigen remains unidentified. This sample comprised PBMCs, mostly from graft donor cells, obtained 360 days after TCRalphabeta/CD19-depleted stem cell transplant. The receptor was derived from a male patient between 2 and 9 years old who had a stem cell transplant for acute lymphoblastic leukemia, so the T cells may come from the graft donor. The chain is built from TRBV10-3 and TRBJ2-1; 9 bases are shared with TRBD1. The CDR3 reads CAISGDRAGNEQFF. The CDR3 nucleotides read TGTGCCATCAGTGGGGACAGGGCGGGTAATGAGCAGTTCTTC.